The clone carrying this T cell receptor (beta chain) has a handful of counts. Its antigen remains unidentified. The sample comes from a study of beta chain features in type 1 diabetes. Study-level points and caveats: The naive, central memory and Treg TCRB repertoires of patients appeared to be more similar to one another than those of healthy donors. The analysis here could not establish whether HLA type shapes TCRB rearrangement. cDNA-based reads could over-represent cells with high TCR expression. PCR might pick shorter templates more often, in the same way for patients and controls.

The CDR3 is 16 residues long. Germline-derived CDR1 and CDR2 are SGHRS and YFSETQ. The V gene end was trimmed by 4 bases and the J gene end by 0 bases; junction bases not matched to a gene: 8. The entirety of the isolated RNA underwent reverse transcription, so expressed TCRB transcripts were sequenced. Sequencing used immunoSEQ multiplex PCR; TCRdb keeps in-frame clones, though not all of them. The data hold around 430,000 clones, with about 29% observed a single time. This clonotype originated in a man between 18 and 35 years old in good health. The V and J genes are TRBV5-1 and TRBJ2-5, with 8 bases matching TRBD1. The material sequenced was naive CD4+ T cells from blood. In DNA, the CDR3 is TGCGCCAGCAGCCCCGACCAGGGGGCGTACCAAGAGACCCAGTACTTC. Its translation: CASSPDQGAYQETQYF.